The TCR beta chain under discussion was sequenced for a study of cytomegalovirus exposure and HLA in healthy donors. Whole-study context: Out of roughly 170 million T cells, an earlier analysis found fewer than 140 million unique TCR beta sequences in total. Broader study findings: Being productive about 90% or about 30% of the time was typical of most TCR beta V segments in an earlier analysis. Available immune exposure information covered CMV serostatus only.

Points on this clone: Its antigen remains unknown.

The primer mix had 60 Vbeta and 13 Jbeta primers. Method: immunoSEQ multiplex PCR; TCRdb's copy keeps in-frame clones and lacks some. The data hold over 55,000 clones, with around 91% observed a single time. The ends lost 4 bases at V and 3 bases at J; junction bases unmatched: 6. The CDR3 spans 17 residues. Germline V gene sequence: CDR1 SGHRS, CDR2 YFSETQ. Sequencing used PBMCs. This sequence joins TRBV5-1 and TRBJ2-3; 15 nucleotides align to TRBD2. The TCR comes from a woman aged 25 to 39 in good health and CMV-seropositive. The DNA for the CDR3 is TGCGCCAGCAGCCCCGGACTAGCGGGAGGGAGTACAGATACGCAGTATTTT. Its protein is CASSPGLAGGSTDTQYF. The whole variable domain, remainder taken from reference TRBV5-1 and TRBJ2-3, is KAGVTQTPRYLIKTRGQQVTLSCSPISGHRSVSWYQQTPGQGLQFLFEYFSETQRNKGNFPGRFSGRQFSNSRSEMNVSTLELGDSALYLCASSPGLAGGSTDTQYFGPGTRLTVL.